This entry features one TCR beta chain sequence. These data come from a study of blood T cell repertoires in COVID-19. About the research overall: Acute-phase and convalescent COVID-19 samples originated in the United States, Italy and Spain. Sample material is recorded as cDNA or gDNA derived from T cells, B-cell-depleted T cells, or PBMCs.

In the original workflow: Nucleated cell counts were estimated from reference gene primer amplification. Sequencing was performed with immunoSEQ multiplex PCR; in TCRdb, only in-frame clones are kept and a portion is missing. From that table come the V and J calls and clone size; the DNA was used to work out D and trimming. The data show roughly 230,000 clones, around 90% seen once. Enrollment of patients from Seattle took place during active infection, with longitudinal follow-up. The clonotype originates from a man aged 25 to 40 with COVID-19, enrolled during active disease. Material: peripheral blood.

The CDR3 region is CASSVGTTRPGNTIYF. The CDR3, as DNA: TGTGCCAGCAGCGTAGGTACCACCAGGCCTGGAAACACCATATATTTT. The gene calls are TRBV9 and TRBJ1-3; no firm D call. V was clipped by 0 bases and J by 2 bases, with 12 bases between them. Germline CDR1 reads SGDLS; CDR2 reads YYNGEE. This CDR3 region has 16 residues.